This TCR beta chain was found in a study of blood T cell repertoires in COVID-19. All enrollees were about 18 to 89 years old and from around 25 US areas. Cohort allocation depended upon clinical history that participants reported. What the recovered Cohort 3 donors had was two negative PCRs, clearance, or symptom resolution. Unmatched junction bases numbered 7, after V lost 6 bases and J lost 6 bases. This CDR3 is built from 14 residues. The V gene's germline CDR1 is LNHDA and CDR2 SQIVND (reference sequence). In the original processing: Amplification from reference gene primers served as the basis for estimated nucleated cell counts. Some clones are missing from TCRdb's copy, which holds only in-frame ones; the method was immunoSEQ multiplex PCR. For V, J and clone size, that table is used; D and trimming come from the DNA. Of under 200,000 clones listed, around 78% are singletons.

Material for sequencing was PBMCs or T cells enriched from blood (not recorded which). The clonotype comes from a woman in her fifties or sixties who had recovered from COVID-19. This sequence joins TRBV19 and TRBJ2-2, with 7 nucleotides matching TRBD2. The CDR3 DNA reads TGTGCCAGTAGCCCCCTCCGGGGGGCCGGGGAGCTGTTTTTT. Residues: CASSPLRGAGELFF. Full variable domain (outside the CDR3, taken from reference TRBV19 and TRBJ2-2): DGGITQSPKYLFRKEGQNVTLSCEQNLNHDAMYWYRQDPGQGLRLIYYSQIVNDFQKGDIAEGYSVSREKKESFPLTVTSAQKNPTAFYLCASSPLRGAGELFFGEGSRLTVL.